The clone carrying this T cell receptor beta chain came up a few times. The J segment lost 8 bases and the V segment lost 1 base, leaving 13 bases of the junction unmatched. This CDR3 is 17 amino acids long. Germline V gives CDR1 MGHRA, CDR2 YSYEKL. The source of the sample is a study of regulatory T cells in long-lasting Graves disease. Time point indicated: newly diagnosed GD, antithyroid drugs for less than 3 months. RNA isolated from PBMCs was used to make the TCR library. CDR3-region Arm-PCR and iRepertoire HTBI primers produced the TCR beta libraries. TCRdb independently ran MiXCR on the multiplex PCR reads; one entry per CDR3 protein. Altogether some 350,000 distinct CDR3 sequences are present, around 16% being singletons, with the ten largest covering 20%. These data also formed part of another study, on T cells in Graves' hyperthyroidism and ophthalmopathy.

The rearrangement uses TRBV4-1 and TRBJ2-1; 8 nucleotides agree with TRBD2. This clonotype originated in a woman under 30 with Graves disease. Source: peripheral blood mononuclear cells (PBMCs), taken at new diagnosis, from a patient treated with antithyroid drugs. The CDR3: CASSQGVRGLDRDEQFF. CDR3 nucleotide sequence: TGCGCCAGCAGCCAAGGGGTACGGGGACTAGATAGAGATGAGCAGTTCTTC.